The sequence of this T cell receptor beta chain was determined in a study of blood T cell repertoires in COVID-19. TCRdb keeps only in-frame clones here, not all; method: immunoSEQ multiplex PCR. This sample carries about 100,000 clones, about 80% of them seen once, and the ten largest clones take 31%. The CDR3 extends over 14 amino acids. Germline V CDR1 and CDR2: LNHDA, SQIVND (reference sequence). V was clipped by 6 bases and J by 7 bases, with 15 bases between them. In its sample, this clone was seen a few times. This clonotype was obtained from a man between 65 and 85 years old with active or convalescent COVID-19. The sequencing input was peripheral blood. The chain links TRBV19 to TRBJ1-4; D is unclear. CDR3 DNA: TGTGCCAGTAGCCCAACGAATTGGAGTGAAAAACTGTTTTTT. It specifies CASSPTNWSEKLFF. Variable domain in full (rest from reference TRBV19 and TRBJ1-4): DGGITQSPKYLFRKEGQNVTLSCEQNLNHDAMYWYRQDPGQGLRLIYYSQIVNDFQKGDIAEGYSVSREKKESFPLTVTSAQKNPTAFYLCASSPTNWSEKLFFGSGTQLSVL.